Each of the 18 T cell receptor beta chains below was sequenced from the same sample in a study of T cell responses to AZD1222 COVID-19 vaccine. The repertoire was sequenced with immunoSEQ multiplex PCR; TCRdb's copy has only in-frame clones and lacks some. The top ten clones hold just over 20% of a sample with under 75,000 clones, about 85% of them seen once. The sequences come from peripheral blood, collected on day 0 of AZD1222 vaccination. All receptors derive from an adult in good health.

This chain joins TRBV9 and TRBJ2-1; 7 nucleotides align to TRBD2. Germline lookup yields CDR1 SGDLS and CDR2 YYNGEE. This CDR3 spans 14 amino acids. The junction had 13 bases not matched to a gene; V was cut back by 7 bases and J by 9 bases. The CDR3: CASSGGSRVREQFF. As DNA, the CDR3 is TGTGCCAGCTCGGGCGGGAGTCGGGTCCGTGAGCAGTTCTTC.

This clone was observed a single time. The chain carries TRBV6-5 and TRBJ1-6; D unresolved. Germline V gives CDR1 MNHEY, CDR2 SVGAGI. V was trimmed by 6 bases and J by 3 bases, leaving 12 bases between them. The CDR3 runs 15 residues. This CDR3 reads CASRPPAVYNSPLHF. The CDR3 DNA follows: TGTGCCAGCAGACCCCCAGCGGTCTATAATTCACCCCTCCACTTT.

The V gene is TRBV5-1, the J gene TRBJ1-1; D is possibly TRBD1 (5 bases). V was pared by 4 bases and J by 10 bases, with 11 bases between. Germline V gives CDR1 SGHRS, CDR2 YFSETQ. The CDR3 is made up of 11 amino acids. CDR3 sequence reads: CASSDDGGAFF. The CDR3 DNA is TGCGCCAGCAGCGACGATGGGGGAGCTTTCTTT.

This chain connects TRBV5-6 to TRBJ1-1; D is uncertain. V lost 3 bases to trimming and J lost 1 base, with 10 bases between them. Germline V gene lookup returns CDR1 SGHDT and CDR2 YYEEEE. The CDR3 spans 14 residues. The CDR3 sequence: CASSSPPGNTEAFF. CDR3 coding DNA: TGTGCCAGCAGCTCTCCTCCCGGGAACACTGAAGCTTTCTTT.

This clone was seen once. V is TRBV5-4 and J is TRBJ2-7; TRBD1 aligns across 8 bases. CDR3 size: 15 residues. CDR1 is SGHNT, CDR2 YYREEE, per germline (reference sequence). The trim removed 2 bases at V and 2 bases at J, leaving 6 bases unmatched. The CDR3 loop reads CASSLGQGFTYEQYF. The CDR3 DNA reads TGTGCCAGCAGCTTAGGACAGGGATTTACCTACGAGCAGTACTTC.

The V and J genes are TRBV10-1 and TRBJ2-3, with 9 bases aligning to TRBD2. The V and J ends lost 2 bases and 8 bases, in that order; junction bases with no gene match: 2. This CDR3 is 13 amino acids long. Germline loops: CDR1 WNHNN, CDR2 SYGVQD (reference sequence). The CDR3 sequence: CASSEDSGGTQYF. The CDR3 nucleotides are TGCGCCAGCAGTGAGGATAGCGGGGGTACGCAGTATTTT.

Here the CDR3 reads CASSLQGQETQYF. The CDR3 coding sequence is TGTGCCAGCAGTTTACAGGGTCAAGAGACCCAGTACTTC. The chain carries TRBV11-2 and TRBJ2-5; weak D call: TRBD1 (6 bases). This CDR3 region has 13 residues. Trimming took off 6 bases at V and 2 bases at J, with 10 bases between the two ends. Germline V gene lookup returns CDR1 SGHAT and CDR2 FQNNGV.

The V gene is TRBV5-1, the J gene TRBJ2-1; the D gene is possibly TRBD1 (7 bases). The CDR3 has 15 residues. Germline CDR1 reads SGHRS; CDR2 reads YFSETQ. V was pared by 4 bases and J by 2 bases, with 13 bases between. CDR3 in amino acids: CASSPGRGAYNEQFF. CDR3 bases: TGCGCCAGCAGCCCGGGCAGGGGGGCCTACAATGAGCAGTTCTTC.

The chain joins TRBV4-1 to TRBJ1-2; D remains ambiguous. Trimming stripped 4 bases from V and 3 bases from J, with 15 bases between. The CDR3 covers 15 residues. Per germline, CDR1 MGHRA and CDR2 YSYEKL. This CDR3 is CASSLKVDRDYGYTF. The CDR3 bases are TGCGCCAGCAGCCTCAAGGTAGATAGGGACTATGGCTACACCTTC.

V gene TRBV28 combines with J gene TRBJ2-7; D uncertain. The CDR3 is 13 amino acids. V was pared by 10 bases and J by 4 bases, with 17 bases between. The V gene's germline CDR1 is MDHEN and CDR2 SYDVKM. CDR3 in DNA: TGTGCCACCCACAACCCCACAAAATACGAGCAGTACTTC. Protein: CATHNPTKYEQYF.

This chain connects TRBV5-1 to TRBJ2-2, with D perhaps TRBD1 or TRBD2 (6 bases each). The V gene lost 0 bases and the J gene lost 2 bases, with 11 bases spanning the gap. The CDR3 runs to 16 residues. Germline V gene data show CDR1 as SGHRS and CDR2 as YFSETQ. CDR3 residues: CASSLVGGLNTGELFF. As DNA, the CDR3 is TGCGCCAGCAGCTTGGTGGGGGGCCTTAACACCGGGGAGCTGTTTTTT.

V and J are TRBV3-1 (or the pseudogene TRBV3-2) and TRBJ2-2, with 8 bases matching TRBD2. The length of the CDR3 is 14 residues. J gave up 7 bases and V 6 bases, and 7 bases lay outside the gene matches. Germline values: CDR1 LGHDT, CDR2 YNNKEL (reference sequence). This CDR3 is CASRTRGASGELFF. CDR3 coding DNA: TGTGCCAGCAGGACGCGGGGGGCTAGCGGGGAGCTGTTTTTT.

The rearrangement links TRBV12-3 or TRBV12-4 to TRBJ2-1; D gene unclear. Trimming cost V 3 bases and J 10 bases, with 13 bases left between them. CDR3 length: 13 amino acids. The CDR3 region has the DNA TGTGCCAGCAGTTTCAGAGCGTCGGGCGAGCAGTTCTTC. Its translation: CASSFRASGEQFF.

As DNA, the CDR3 is TGTGCCAGCAGCCAAGCCTTGGGGGGCGGGGAGCTGTTTTTT. It specifies CASSQALGGGELFF. The genes are TRBV3-1 (or the pseudogene TRBV3-2) and TRBJ2-2; perhaps TRBD2 as D (6 bases). The CDR3 totals 14 residues. Germline V gives CDR1 LGHDT, CDR2 YNNKEL (reference sequence). Trimming stripped 1 base from V and 7 bases from J, with 10 bases between.

This chain uses TRBV6-6 with TRBJ1-2; the D is unclear. Germline V gene lookup returns CDR1 MNHNY and CDR2 SVGAGI (reference sequence). The CDR3 spans 14 residues. V lost 7 bases and J lost 2, with 14 bases in between. This CDR3 reads CASTDSGPNYGYTF. CDR3 DNA sequence: TGTGCCAGCACCGACTCGGGTCCCAACTATGGCTACACCTTC.

The V and J genes are TRBV3-1 (or the pseudogene TRBV3-2) and TRBJ1-1; D not certain. The CDR3 contains 16 residues. Trimming shortened V by 0 bases and J by 0 bases, and 11 bases separated the two germline ends. Germline V gene lookup returns CDR1 LGHDT and CDR2 YNNKEL (reference sequence). The CDR3 region has the DNA TGTGCCAGCAGCCAAGATTCTTCAGCCCTGAACACTGAAGCTTTCTTT. Protein product: CASSQDSSALNTEAFF.

The CDR3 DNA reads as TGTGCCAGCAGCCCGACCGGGCGGACAGGGGCCTACGAGCAGTACTTC. Translation gives CASSPTGRTGAYEQYF. The rearrangement uses TRBV11-2 and TRBJ2-7; 9 positions agree with TRBD1. This CDR3 comprises 16 residues. With V trimmed by 5 bases and J by 2 bases, 10 bases remained unmatched. Germline V gives CDR1 SGHAT, CDR2 FQNNGV. Complete variable domain (other parts from reference TRBV11-2 and TRBJ2-7): EAGVAQSPRYKIIEKRQSVAFWCNPISGHATLYWYQQILGQGPKLLIQFQNNGVVDDSQLPKDRFSAERLKGVDSTLKIQPAKLEDSAVYLCASSPTGRTGAYEQYFGPGTRLTVT.

V usage is TRBV9 and J usage is TRBJ1-2, with 10 bases lining up with TRBD1. Trimming removed 4 bases from V and 6 bases from J; junction bases left unmatched: 9. The CDR3 extends over 15 amino acids. Germline CDR1 and CDR2: SGDLS and YYNGEE. The CDR3 spells CASSLQTGGVNGYTF. The CDR3 coding sequence is TGTGCCAGCAGCCTACAGACAGGGGGCGTAAATGGCTACACCTTC.